A single sample is the source of the 32 T cell receptor beta chains below, sequenced in a study of tissue T cells after allogeneic stem cell transplantation. Only in-frame clones appear in the TCRdb table, and some are missing; sequencing was by immunoSEQ multiplex PCR. The sample yields about 5,800 clones, 46% seen once. As for time point: mouse harvest day 7 after allogeneic transplant. The graft held 10^6 splenic CD5+ T cells and 10^7 T-cell-depleted bone marrow cells. Specimen: skin. These receptors were obtained from a female BALB/c mouse given C57BL/6 T cells with graft-versus-host disease after an allogeneic hematopoietic cell transplant.

On this clone: Gene and germline names: mouse. The CDR3 end lies 1 residue beyond the end of the read and is filled in from the germline J gene. The gene calls are TRBV15 and TRBJ2-4, with D unclear. CDR3 length: 13 amino acids. Germline loops: CDR1 SGHND, CDR2 FRSKSL. The V and J ends lost 2 bases and 0 bases respectively, with 3 bases between them. CDR3 DNA (partial): TGTGCCAGCAGTTTAACTAGTCAAAACACCTTGTAC. Translating it yields CASSLTSQNTLY. The CDR3 reads in full as CASSLTSQNTLYF. Full variable domain (missing parts from reference TRBV15 and TRBJ2-4): DAGVTQTPRHEVAEKGQTIILKCEPVSGHNDLFWYRQTKIQGLELLSYFRSKSLMEDGGAFKDRFKAEMLNSSFSTLKIQPTEPKDSAVYLCASSLTSQNTLYFGAGTRLSVL.

This clone was recorded a few times. Gene labels here are mouse ones. The CDR3 is cut off 1 residue early in the read; its end comes from the germline J gene. The gene calls are TRBV26 and TRBJ2-2; tentatively, D is TRBD1 (5 bases). V dropped 6 bases and J dropped 2 bases, with 10 bases sitting between them. The CDR3 contains 14 residues. The germline V gene encodes CDR1 KGHPV and CDR2 FQNQEV (reference sequence). CDR3 DNA (partial): TGTGCCAGCAGACCGGCAGGGAACACCGGGCAGCTCTAC. Translation: CASRPAGNTGQLY. The whole CDR3 reads CASRPAGNTGQLYF.

This clone has a handful of counts. Gene labels here are mouse ones. The CDR3 end lies 1 residue beyond the end of the read and is filled in from the germline J gene. The J gene is TRBJ1-3, the V gene TRBV26; D is ambiguous. The CDR3 totals 14 residues. Germline values: CDR1 KGHPV, CDR2 FQNQEV (reference sequence). Between the trimmed V and J ends, which lost 3 bases and 0 bases, there was a span of 6 bases. The sequenced part of the CDR3 DNA is TGTGCCAGCAGTCTAGCCATTTCTGGAAATACGCTCTAT. It encodes CASSLAISGNTLY. The CDR3, in full, reads CASSLAISGNTLYF. Using reference TRBV26 and TRBJ1-3 for the parts outside the CDR3, the full variable domain is NSKVIQTPRYLVKGQGQKAKMRCIPEKGHPVVFWYQQNKNNEFKFLINFQNQEVLQQIDMTEKRFSAECPSNSPCSLEIQSSEAGDSALYLCASSLAISGNTLYFGEGSRLIVV.

This clone was counted between two and nine times. Gene names are mouse gene names. The read terminates 1 residue before the CDR3 end, so the remaining end is supplied by the germline J gene. This rearrangement joins TRBV12-1 to TRBJ1-3; D gene uncertain. The ends were cut back, 4 bases at V and 0 bases at J, with 9 bases in the middle. This CDR3 region has 14 residues. Germline CDR1 reads SGHSN; CDR2 reads HYEKVE. The chain's CDR3 is CASSTGNSGNTLYF. CDR3 bases read: TGTGCCAGCTCAACCGGGAATTCTGGAAATACGCTCTAT.

A note on this clone: Any gene name here is a mouse gene name. The read finishes 1 residue shy of the CDR3 end, and the germline J gene is used to complete it. The chain employs TRBV3 and TRBJ1-1; no clear D. The V and J ends lost 1 base and 1 base respectively, with 4 bases between them. The germline gives CDR1 SNHLY, CDR2 FYNGKV (reference sequence). The CDR3 sequence is 13 residues long. The covered CDR3 bases are TGTGCCAGCAGCTTAGGGGGAAACACAGAAGTCTTC. This gives the protein CASSLGGNTEVF. The entire CDR3 is CASSLGGNTEVFF.

In the case of this clone: Gene names and germline refer to mouse. The read stops 1 residue short of the end of the CDR3; the missing end is completed from the germline J gene. The gene calls are TRBV26 and TRBJ2-1; 9 bases align to TRBD2. Trimming took 2 bases from V and 1 from J; bases not matched to a gene: 0. Germline lookup yields CDR1 KGHPV and CDR2 FQNQEV (reference sequence). CDR3 size: 15 residues. The CDR3 DNA, read in part, is TGTGCCAGCAGTCTGGACTGGGGGAACTATGCTGAGCAGTTC. Translating gives CASSLDWGNYAEQF. The CDR3, in full, reads CASSLDWGNYAEQFF.

This clone was detected only a few times. Gene names refer to mouse genes. The missing CDR3 end, 1 residue past where the read stops, is filled in from the germline J gene. The chain couples TRBV2 to TRBJ1-1; D ambiguous. The CDR3 runs to 12 residues. The germline V gene has CDR1 LGHNA and CDR2 YSYQKL. Trimming removed 5 bases at V and 3 bases at J, with 7 bases between. CDR3 sequence: CASSSGYTEVFF. The sequenced part of the CDR3 DNA is TGTGCCAGCAGCTCAGGTTACACAGAAGTCTTC.

Remarks on this clone: Gene and germline names: mouse. The sequence runs out 1 residue before the end of the CDR3; the remainder is reconstructed from the germline J gene. V usage is TRBV3 and J usage is TRBJ1-3, with 7 bases fitting TRBD1. With 1 base clipped from V and 4 bases from J, the junction kept 4 bases outside the gene matches. The germline V gene encodes CDR1 SNHLY and CDR2 FYNGKV (reference sequence). The CDR3 spans 15 residues. CDR3 residues: CASSLGRGQGNTLYF. The part of the CDR3 DNA that was read is TGTGCCAGCAGCTTAGGGCGGGGACAGGGAAATACGCTCTAT.

Comment on this clone: Genes here carry mouse names. The sequenced fragment ends 1 residue before the CDR3 boundary, so the rest is inferred from the germline J gene. The V gene is TRBV12-2, the J gene TRBJ1-1; D ambiguous. CDR3 length: 12 amino acids. Germline CDR1 and CDR2: SGHLS and HYDKME. Trimming took off 3 bases at V and 3 bases at J, with 7 bases between the two ends. The DNA read from the CDR3 is TGTGCCAGCTCTTTCGCGGACACAGAAGTCTTC. Translating gives CASSFADTEVF. The whole CDR3 protein is CASSFADTEVFF.

On this clone itself: Genes and germline come from the mouse. This chain's CDR3 is CASSLGQTSAETLYF. Incomplete CDR3 DNA: TGTGCCAGCAGCCTGGGACAGACTAGTGCAGAAACGCTGTAT. The V call is TRBV26, the J call TRBJ2-3, with TRBD1 matching over 7 bases. The read terminates 1 residue before the CDR3 end, so the remaining end is supplied by the germline J gene. CDR3 length: 15 amino acids. CDR1 and CDR2 from the germline V gene are KGHPV and FQNQEV (reference sequence). With V trimmed by 6 bases and J by 0 bases, 6 bases remained unmatched.

As concerns this clone: Gene names follow the mouse nomenclature. Read data end 1 residue before the CDR3 end; the end is taken from the germline J gene. The genes are TRBV13-2 and TRBJ2-5; TRBD2 aligns across 7 bases. Germline V gives CDR1 NNHNN, CDR2 SYGAGS (reference sequence). V lost 5 bases and J lost 4; bases outside the gene matches: 4. This CDR3 region has 13 residues. CDR3 DNA, as far as it was read: TGTGCCAGCGGATTCACTGGGGAAGACACCCAGTAC. Its translation: CASGFTGEDTQY. The full CDR3 protein reads CASGFTGEDTQYF.

This clone was counted a few times. The gene symbols are mouse symbols. The read ends 1 residue shy of where the CDR3 ends; the end is completed using the germline J gene. The V gene is TRBV26, the J gene TRBJ2-5, with D uncertain. Germline-derived CDR1 and CDR2 are KGHPV and FQNQEV (reference sequence). Trimming removed 4 bases from V and 3 bases from J, with 2 bases in between. This CDR3 comprises 11 residues. Here the CDR3 reads CASSRQDTQYF. CDR3 bases read: TGTGCCAGCAGTCGACAAGACACCCAGTAC.

A remark on this clone: Here the gene names and germline are mouse. The read falls 1 residue short of the CDR3 end, and the missing part is taken from the germline J gene. The V and J genes are TRBV26 and TRBJ1-6; tentative D call: TRBD1 (6 bases). TRBJ1-6 is given ORF status, its function remaining uncertain. This CDR3 comprises 15 residues. V gave up 4 bases and J gave up 7 bases, with 14 bases separating them. The germline V gene encodes CDR1 KGHPV and CDR2 FQNQEV (reference sequence). The DNA read from the CDR3 is TGTGCCAGCAGTCCTCAAACAGGGATGAATTCGCCCCTCTAC. It specifies CASSPQTGMNSPLY. The CDR3, in full, reads CASSPQTGMNSPLYF.

As to this clone: The listed genes are named as in mouse. The sequenced fragment ends 1 residue before the CDR3 boundary, so the rest is inferred from the germline J gene. The rearrangement joins TRBV23 to TRBJ1-1. CDR1 and CDR2 from the germline V gene are KGHTA and FQNQQP. The CDR3 totals 13 residues. CDR3 sequence reads: CSSSQPQDTEVFF. The DNA read from the CDR3 is TGCTCCAGCAGTCAACCGCAAGACACAGAAGTCTTC.

There are a few counts of this clone. The genes and germline here are from mouse. The read finishes 1 residue shy of the CDR3 end, and the germline J gene is used to complete it. V is TRBV26 and J is TRBJ2-2, with D maybe TRBD1 (5 bases). Germline CDR1 and CDR2: KGHPV and FQNQEV (reference sequence). The V gene lost 4 bases and the J gene lost 7 bases, with 10 bases spanning the gap. The CDR3 loop spans 13 amino acids. CDR3 bases read: TGTGCCAGCAGTCCCAGGGAGGGCGGGCAGCTCTAC. Translation gives CASSPREGGQLY. The whole CDR3 protein is CASSPREGGQLYF.

A word on this clone: Gene names are mouse gene names. The CDR3 end falls 1 residue outside the read, so it is completed with the germline J gene. V gene TRBV19 combines with J gene TRBJ1-1, with 8 bases lining up with TRBD1. The CDR3 length is 14 residues. J lost 4 bases, V lost 0 bases, and 2 bases had no gene match. CDR1 and CDR2 from the germline V gene are FNHDT and SITEND (reference sequence). Incomplete CDR3 DNA: TGTGCCAGCAGTATAGACAGGGGGAGCACAGAAGTCTTC. This sequence encodes CASSIDRGSTEVF. The complete CDR3 protein is CASSIDRGSTEVFF.

This clone ranks as large. Germline and genes: mouse. The CDR3 end falls 1 residue outside the read, so it is completed with the germline J gene. The chain combines TRBV13-2 with TRBJ2-1, with 14 bases aligning to TRBD2. Trimming took 2 bases from V and 4 from J; bases not matched to a gene: 5. CDR1 and CDR2 (germline): NNHNN, SYGAGS (reference sequence). There are 17 residues in the CDR3. The CDR3 loop reads CASGERGLGGRYAEQFF. The sequenced part of the CDR3 DNA is TGTGCCAGCGGTGAGAGGGGACTGGGGGGGCGATATGCTGAGCAGTTC.

On this clone: Gene names are mouse gene names. The CDR3 end lies 1 residue beyond the end of the read and is filled in from the germline J gene. Other nucleotide sequences from this sample produce the same CDR3. The rearrangement joins TRBV26 to TRBJ1-3; the D gene is possibly TRBD1 (5 bases). V lost 2 bases and J 0 bases, leaving 8 bases between the germline ends. The germline gives CDR1 KGHPV, CDR2 FQNQEV (reference sequence). CDR3 size: 15 residues. CDR3 DNA (partial): TGTGCCAGCAGTCTGCGGGGGGATTCTGGAAATACGCTCTAT. Translated: CASSLRGDSGNTLY. The whole CDR3 reads CASSLRGDSGNTLYF.

As for this clone: All gene names here are mouse names. From the germline J gene comes the end of the CDR3, since the read stops 1 residue before it. The chain carries TRBV15 and TRBJ2-7, with TRBD2 identical over 8 bases. This CDR3 is 13 amino acids long. J was trimmed by 4 bases and V by 1 base; bases with no gene match: 0. Germline V gene sequence: CDR1 SGHND, CDR2 FRSKSL. CDR3 region: CASSLGLGYEQYF. CDR3 DNA (partial): TGTGCCAGCAGTTTAGGACTGGGGTATGAACAGTAC.

Notes on this clone: Mouse gene names apply. From the germline J gene comes the end of the CDR3, since the read stops 1 residue before it. The J gene is TRBJ2-3, the V gene TRBV1; D remains unclear. Per the germline V gene, CDR1 is NSQYPW and CDR2 is LRSPGD (reference sequence). Trimming stripped 0 bases from V and 9 bases from J, with 10 bases between. The CDR3 totals 13 residues. CDR3 in amino acids: CTCSADLSMTLYF. The covered CDR3 bases are TGCACCTGCAGTGCAGATTTGTCTATGACGCTGTAT.

This clone has a handful of counts. These gene names are mouse names. The read ends 1 residue shy of where the CDR3 ends; the end is completed using the germline J gene. The V call is TRBV13-2, the J call TRBJ1-3; 10 nucleotides agree with TRBD1. V lost 3 bases and J lost 0; bases outside the gene matches: 3. Germline CDR1 reads NNHNN; CDR2 reads SYGAGS (reference sequence). This CDR3 spans 16 amino acids. CDR3 DNA (partial): TGTGCCAGCGGTGCGACAGGGGGCGGTTCTGGAAATACGCTCTAT. It translates to CASGATGGGSGNTLY. The full CDR3 protein reads CASGATGGGSGNTLYF.

About this clone itself: All gene names here are mouse names. The DNA ends 1 residue before the CDR3 does, and the rest of the CDR3 is filled in from the germline J gene. V usage is TRBV13-1 and J usage is TRBJ2-1, with D tentatively TRBD2 (5 bases). This CDR3 is built from 14 residues. Trimming stripped 1 base from V and 1 base from J, with 6 bases between. Germline V CDR1 and CDR2: NSHNY, SYGAGN. The CDR3 DNA, read in part, is TGTGCCAGCAGTGATATGGGGAACTATGCTGAGCAGTTC. Translating gives CASSDMGNYAEQF. The complete CDR3 reads CASSDMGNYAEQFF.

On this clone itself: Genes here carry mouse names. The CDR3 end is not reached by the read, which stops 1 residue before it; the germline J gene fills it in. The chain links TRBV26 to TRBJ1-2; D is unresolved. This CDR3 is built from 13 residues. V lost 1 base, J lost 1 base, and 4 bases lay in between. The germline CDR1 and CDR2 sequences are KGHPV and FQNQEV (reference sequence). The CDR3 is CASSLLGNSDYTF. Partial CDR3 DNA: TGTGCCAGCAGTCTGTTGGGAAACTCCGACTACACC.

To note about this clone: Mouse germline and gene names are used. From the germline J gene comes the end of the CDR3, since the read stops 1 residue before it. The gene calls are TRBV26 and TRBJ1-2; TRBD1 aligns across 7 bases. This CDR3 region has 13 residues. The V and J ends lost 4 bases and 5 bases, in that order; junction bases with no gene match: 4. Germline V CDR1 and CDR2: KGHPV, FQNQEV (reference sequence). The DNA read from the CDR3 is TGTGCCAGCAGTCCGACAGGGAGGTCCGACTACACC. As protein: CASSPTGRSDYT. The full CDR3 reads CASSPTGRSDYTF.

This clone was counted only a few times. Gene names and germline match the mouse. The CDR3 end is not reached by the read, which stops 1 residue before it; the germline J gene fills it in. The chain recombines TRBV3 with TRBJ1-5; TRBD1 matches at 8 bases. V lost 5 bases, J lost 9 bases, and 6 bases stayed unmatched. The CDR3 runs to 13 residues. CDR1 is SNHLY, CDR2 FYNGKV, per germline (reference sequence). CDR3 DNA (partial): TGTGCCAGCAGCCTCGGACAGGGAAGGGCTCCGCTT. It yields the protein CASSLGQGRAPL. The whole CDR3 reads CASSLGQGRAPLF.

For this clone: The genes and germline here are from mouse. The CDR3 is CASSLEGSQNTLYF. CDR3 DNA (partial): TGTGCCAGCAGCTTAGAGGGCAGTCAAAACACCTTGTAC. This chain uses TRBV3 with TRBJ2-4; D gene ambiguous. Sequencing ends 1 residue short of the CDR3 end; the germline J gene provides the rest. Germline V gives CDR1 SNHLY, CDR2 FYNGKV (reference sequence). V dropped 1 base and J dropped 0 bases, with 5 bases sitting between them. The CDR3 loop spans 14 amino acids.

This clone has a single count. All gene names here are mouse names. The read falls 1 residue short of the CDR3 end, and the missing part is taken from the germline J gene. V usage is TRBV26 and J usage is TRBJ2-1; 8 bases match TRBD1. The germline CDR1 and CDR2 sequences are KGHPV and FQNQEV (reference sequence). This CDR3 has 15 residues. With 2 bases clipped from V and 4 bases from J, the junction kept 4 bases outside the gene matches. The CDR3 bases that were read are TGTGCCAGCAGTCTGGGGAGACAGGGGTATGCTGAGCAGTTC. It is translated as CASSLGRQGYAEQF. The entire CDR3 protein is CASSLGRQGYAEQFF.

This clone was recorded a few times. Gene names follow the mouse nomenclature. The read halts 1 residue ahead of the CDR3 end, with the missing end drawn from the germline J gene. The V call is TRBV26, the J call TRBJ1-4; D gene uncertain. CDR1 is KGHPV, CDR2 FQNQEV, per germline (reference sequence). The CDR3 is 14 amino acids. Trimming took 8 bases from V and 0 from J, leaving 10 bases between them. The covered CDR3 bases are TGTGCCAGCGTACACATCTTTTCCAACGAAAGATTATTT. Its translation: CASVHIFSNERLF. The entire CDR3 protein is CASVHIFSNERLFF.

Points on this clone: Mouse germline and gene names are used. The read gets to within 1 residue of the CDR3 end, and the germline J gene fills in the rest. The J gene is TRBJ1-3, the V gene TRBV31; D is perhaps TRBD1 (6 bases). CDR1 and CDR2 (germline): GKSSPN, SITVG. This CDR3 is 14 amino acids long. Trimming took off 1 base at V and 0 bases at J, with 7 bases between the two ends. CDR3 DNA, as far as it was read: TGTGCCTGGAGTCAGGGGGATTCTGGAAATACGCTCTAT. It yields the protein CAWSQGDSGNTLY. The full CDR3 protein is CAWSQGDSGNTLYF.

This clone has only a few counts. Gene labels here are mouse ones. The read halts 1 residue ahead of the CDR3 end, with the missing end drawn from the germline J gene. The gene calls are TRBV26 and TRBJ1-3; D is unresolved. Germline lookup yields CDR1 KGHPV and CDR2 FQNQEV (reference sequence). V was pared by 10 bases and J by 0 bases, with 10 bases between. This CDR3 region has 13 residues. CDR3 in amino acids: CATSTLSGNTLYF. CDR3 DNA (partial): TGTGCCACCTCGACTCTTTCTGGAAATACGCTCTAT.

This clone was picked up a small number of times. The listed genes are named as in mouse. CDR3 bases read: TGCTCCAGCAGTAGGACAGGGGACGAAAGATTATTT. It encodes CSSSRTGDERLF. The full CDR3 reads CSSSRTGDERLFF. The chain carries TRBV23 and TRBJ1-4; the DNA was not used to check the table's D call, TRBD1. With the read ending 1 residue before the CDR3 end, the germline J gene is used to fill in that end. Germline CDR1 is KGHTA and CDR2 is FQNQQP. CDR3 length equals 13 residues.

Of note for this clone: Gene names are mouse gene names. The read comes to an end 1 residue before the CDR3 does, leaving the germline J gene to fill in the end. The chain employs TRBV24 and TRBJ2-2; the match to TRBD2 covers 9 bases. The germline gives CDR1 KGHTA, CDR2 FRNEEI. The CDR3 consists of 17 residues. The V and J ends lost 2 bases and 1 base, in that order; junction bases with no gene match: 5. The part of the CDR3 DNA that was read is TGTGCCAGCAGTCTGCCCCGGGACTGGGAAAACACCGGGCAGCTCTAC. Its protein product is CASSLPRDWENTGQLY. The complete CDR3 protein is CASSLPRDWENTGQLYF.